Below, 4 T cell receptor beta chains from the same sample are listed, as sequenced in a study of T cells after yellow fever vaccination. MiXCR, applied by TCRdb to the 5' RACE reads, yields one record per CDR3 protein. The table lists 150,000 to 200,000 distinct CDR3 sequences, approximately 6.2% of them singletons. The specimen comprised CD4+ T cells sorted from PBMCs, sampled on the day of the first yellow fever vaccination. The receptors here all came from a man in his late teens or twenties who received the YFV17D yellow fever vaccine.

The V gene is TRBV5-4, the J gene TRBJ2-2, with D uncertain. The CDR3 is 14 residues long. CDR1 SGHNT and CDR2 YYREEE come from the germline V gene (reference sequence). V was clipped by 0 bases and J by 0 bases, with 3 bases between them. For the CDR3, the DNA is TGTGCCAGCAGCTTGGCCACGAACACCGGGGAGCTGTTTTTT. Translated: CASSLATNTGELFF.

This clonotype was seen many times. The junction differs from germline at one of its ends, possibly a read error. V and J are TRBV7-2 and TRBJ2-1; the D gene is possibly TRBD2 (6 bases). There are 12 residues in the CDR3. Germline loops: CDR1 SGHTA, CDR2 FQGNSA. CDR3 DNA sequence: TGTGCCAGCAGCCAGAAAACTAGCCCAGCCCCCTTC. Translation gives CASSQKTSPAPF.

This clonotype was counted between two and nine times. J is TRBJ1-2 and V is TRBV18; possibly TRBD1 for D (5 bases). V dropped 5 bases and J dropped 0 bases, with 13 bases sitting between them. The CDR3 has 15 residues. CDR1 is KGHSH, CDR2 LQKENI, per germline. The DNA for the CDR3 is TGTGCCAGCTCAATTTCCACAGGAGCTAACTATGGCTACACCTTC. Its translation: CASSISTGANYGYTF.

This clonotype has a count of ten or more. The V and J genes are TRBV7-2 and TRBJ1-2; unclear D gene. CDR3 length equals 11 residues. Germline V gene lookup returns CDR1 SGHTA and CDR2 FQGNSA. Trimming left V 11 bases short and J 2 bases short, with 9 bases between. CDR3 coding DNA: TGTGCCTTACAGATCAACTATGGCTACACCTTC. Protein sequence: CALQINYGYTF.